These 29 T cell receptor beta chains originate from one sample sequenced in a study of Graves' ophthalmopathy and Graves' hyperthyroidism. The authors amplified TCR beta CDR3 regions from RNA transcripts. An opening RT-PCR round employed HTBI primers and preceded a second-round multiplex PCR. TCRdb reprocessed the multiplex PCR reads with MiXCR, giving one entry per CDR3 protein. The sample records some 380,000 distinct CDR3 sequences, 15% to 17% being singletons. Material for sequencing was peripheral blood. These receptors were obtained from a young woman with stable Graves' hyperthyroidism.

At least ten counts were recorded for this clonotype. This chain links TRBV12-3 or TRBV12-4 with TRBJ1-1; maybe TRBD1 (5 bases). The germline V and J ends were trimmed by 6 bases and 1 base, with 15 bases remaining between them. CDR3 length: 15 residues. The CDR3 DNA reads as TGTGCCAGCAGGTATCCCTCCAGGGCGAACACTGAAGCTTTCTTT. It specifies CASRYPSRANTEAFF.

As to this clonotype: The missing conserved phenylalanine or tryptophan at the end of this CDR3 makes a read error likely. V gene TRBV2 combines with J gene TRBJ2-5, with D perhaps TRBD1 or TRBD2 (5 bases each). This CDR3 contains 14 residues. CDR1 is SNHLY, CDR2 FYNNEI, per germline. The CDR3 protein is CASSAGTYEESQYY. DNA for the CDR3: TGTGCCAGCAGTGCCGGGACGTATGAAGAGTCCCAGTACTAC.

About this clonotype itself: One end of the junction is discordant with germline, which a read error may explain. The chain uses TRBV18 and TRBJ1-3, with 9 positions matching TRBD1. This CDR3 contains 15 residues. CDR1 KGHSH and CDR2 LQKENI come from the germline V gene. In DNA, the CDR3 is TGTGCCAGCGGACAGGGGTCTGTCTCTGGAAACACTATATATTTT. Residues: CASGQGSVSGNTIYF.

Notes on this clonotype: A much larger clone is a single base away; this may be a read error. The CDR3 spells CDSSEVPAATGELFF. DNA of the CDR3: TGTGACAGCAGTGAAGTCCCAGCGGCCACCGGGGAGCTGTTTTTT. J is TRBJ2-2 and V is TRBV2; D might be TRBD2 (5 bases). The CDR3 is 15 amino acids. CDR1 and CDR2 from the germline V gene are SNHLY and FYNNEI. The variable domain in full, with the rest retrieved from reference TRBV2 and TRBJ2-2, is EPEVTQTPSHQVTQMGQEVILRCVPISNHLYFYWYRQILGQKVEFLVSFYNNEISEKSEIFDDQFSVERPDGSNFTLKIRSTKLEDSAMYFCDSSEVPAATGELFFGEGSRLTVL.

This clonotype was counted a few times. The rearrangement uses TRBV12-3 or TRBV12-4 and TRBJ2-3; 7 bases agree with TRBD2. This CDR3 spans 18 amino acids. Trimming removed 3 bases from V and 1 base from J; junction bases left unmatched: 13. DNA of the CDR3: TGTGCCAGCAGTTTGAAGCGGGGCTTTCTTGGTCGCACAGATACGCAGTATTTT. Encoded protein: CASSLKRGFLGRTDTQYF.

This clonotype was detected ten times or more. The V call is TRBV19, the J call TRBJ1-6; a possible D gene is TRBD1 (6 bases). CDR1 and CDR2 from the germline V gene are LNHDA and SQIVND (reference sequence). Trimming left V 4 bases short and J 13 bases short, with 14 bases between. The CDR3 runs 13 residues. CDR3 amino acids: CASSTWAGAPLHF. The CDR3 DNA reads as TGTGCCAGTAGTACTTGGGCAGGGGCTCCCCTCCACTTT.

This clonotype occurred many times. V usage is TRBV20-1 and J usage is TRBJ2-7, with D perhaps assigned TRBD1 or TRBD2 (5 bases each). There are 15 residues in the CDR3. Trimming left V 6 bases short and J 4 bases short, with 22 bases between. Germline CDR1 reads DFQATT; CDR2 reads SNEGSKA (reference sequence). The CDR3 nucleotides are TGCAGTGCAACGGGTGGTGGGGGAAACCTTTACGAGCAGTACTTC. Translated, it gives CSATGGGGNLYEQYF.

The V call is TRBV6-1, the J call TRBJ1-5; no reliable D call. There are 13 residues in the CDR3. V gave up 4 bases and J gave up 4 bases, with 8 bases separating them. Germline values: CDR1 MNHNS, CDR2 SASEGT. In DNA, the CDR3 is TGTGCCAGCAGTGTTGGGGAAAATCAGCCCCAGCATTTT. Translated, it gives CASSVGENQPQHF.

This clonotype was recorded many times. The V gene is TRBV27, the J gene TRBJ1-1; possibly TRBD1 for D (6 bases). Trimming pared 2 bases from V and 7 bases from J, leaving 14 bases between. Germline V gene data show CDR1 as MNHEY and CDR2 as SMNVEV (reference sequence). The CDR3 has 14 residues. DNA for the CDR3: TGTGCCAGCAGTTTAGGAGCGGGGGCGCGTGAAGCTTTCTTT. The encoded protein is CASSLGAGAREAFF.

This clonotype was counted ten times or more. This chain connects TRBV14 to TRBJ1-2, with D tentatively TRBD1 (5 bases). Germline-derived CDR1 and CDR2 are SGHDN and FVKESK. The CDR3 has 14 residues. Trimming left V 0 bases short and J 7 bases short, with 12 bases between. CDR3 bases: TGTGCCAGCAGCCAAGATGTCGCAGGGAGTGGCTACACCTTC. Amino acid sequence: CASSQDVAGSGYTF. Full variable domain (missing parts from reference TRBV14 and TRBJ1-2): EAGVTQFPSHSVIEKGQTVTLRCDPISGHDNLYWYRRVMGKEIKFLLHFVKESKQDESGMPNNRFLAERTGGTYSTLKVQPAELEDSGVYFCASSQDVAGSGYTFGSGTRLTVV.

This clonotype was detected only a few times. The rearrangement links TRBV7-6 to TRBJ2-5, with TRBD1 identical over 11 bases. Germline values: CDR1 SGHVS, CDR2 FNYEAQ. CDR3 size: 15 residues. Trimming at V came to 4 bases and at J to 5 bases, leaving 6 bases not matched to a gene. The CDR3, as DNA: TGTGCCAGCAGCTCAGGACAGGGGGCGAGGGAGACCCAGTACTTC. Translating it yields CASSSGQGARETQYF.

This clonotype was seen repeatedly, ten times or more. The chain is built from TRBV2 and TRBJ2-7; D possibly corresponds to TRBD1 (6 bases). V lost 7 bases and J 5 bases, leaving 12 bases between the germline ends. The CDR3 is made up of 12 amino acids. Germline V CDR1 and CDR2: SNHLY, FYNNEI. CDR3 residues: CASNWGRHEQYF. The DNA for the CDR3 is TGTGCCAGCAACTGGGGGCGCCACGAGCAGTACTTC.

This clonotype has at least ten counts. The V and J genes are TRBV12-5 and TRBJ1-1; D possibly corresponds to TRBD1 (5 bases). Trimming took 0 bases from V and 0 from J, leaving 20 bases between them. The CDR3 extends over 19 amino acids. The germline V gene has CDR1 LGHNT and CDR2 FRNRAP. The CDR3 DNA sequence: TGTGCTAGTGGTTTGGTCCCGCTCCAGACCTCAGGGCTGAACACTGAAGCTTTCTTT. It is translated as CASGLVPLQTSGLNTEAFF.

This clonotype was detected ten times or more. The chain employs TRBV27 and TRBJ2-5, with 8 positions matching TRBD1. The junction had 6 bases not matched to a gene; V was cut back by 6 bases and J by 0 bases. The V gene's germline CDR1 is MNHEY and CDR2 SMNVEV (reference sequence). This CDR3 spans 15 amino acids. The CDR3 is CASSRDRLYQETQYF. In nucleotides, the CDR3 is TGTGCCAGCAGCCGGGACAGGCTTTACCAAGAGACCCAGTACTTC.

The rearrangement joins TRBV5-1 to TRBJ2-2, with 8 bases lining up with TRBD2. The V gene's germline CDR1 is SGHRS and CDR2 YFSETQ. There are 16 residues in the CDR3. Trimming at V came to 4 bases and at J to 1 base, leaving 6 bases not matched to a gene. The CDR3 region is CASSPLAGGNTGELFF. In DNA, the CDR3 is TGCGCCAGCAGCCCCCTTGCGGGGGGGAACACCGGGGAGCTGTTTTTT.

The sample holds a few counts of this clonotype. The chain combines TRBV27 with TRBJ2-2; no clear D gene. Germline loops: CDR1 MNHEY, CDR2 SMNVEV (reference sequence). The CDR3 is 14 amino acids. The V gene lost 6 bases and the J gene lost 5 bases, with 13 bases spanning the gap. The CDR3 bases are TGTGCCAGCAGAATACACAGCCCGACCGGGGAGCTGTTTTTT. Its translation is CASRIHSPTGELFF.

This clonotype was observed a few times. The CDR3 DNA sequence: TGTGCCAGCAGCCGAGGGGGACATTTGAACGGGGAGCTGTTTTTT. Translating it yields CASSRGGHLNGELFF. V gene TRBV7-8 combines with J gene TRBJ2-2; a weak D match, TRBD1 (6 bases). There are 15 residues in the CDR3. Germline CDR1 and CDR2: SGHVS and FQNEAQ. V was trimmed by 5 bases and J by 7 bases, leaving 17 bases between them.

This clonotype was seen only a few times. J is TRBJ2-5 and V is TRBV7-9, with D possibly being TRBD1 or TRBD2 (5 bases each). The V end lost 5 bases, the J end lost 4 bases, and 17 bases lay between the germline ends. The CDR3 covers 15 residues. CDR1 SEHNR and CDR2 FQNEAQ come from the germline V gene (reference sequence). CDR3 DNA sequence: TGTGCCAGCAGCCCCCCAGGGACCGAACGAGAGACCCAGTACTTC. It is translated as CASSPPGTERETQYF.

Ten or more counts support this clonotype. This rearrangement joins TRBV2 to TRBJ1-2, with no clear D. This CDR3 is built from 14 residues. Germline V gene data show CDR1 as SNHLY and CDR2 as FYNNEI. Trimming pared 3 bases from V and 4 bases from J, leaving 12 bases between. The CDR3 is CASSEHPITYGYTF. The CDR3 nucleotides are TGTGCCAGCAGTGAGCATCCTATCACCTATGGCTACACCTTC.

This clonotype was recorded at least ten times. This chain connects TRBV6-5 to TRBJ2-5; D remains unclear. The CDR3 runs 11 residues. Trimming cost V 4 bases and J 5 bases, with 5 bases left between them. In germline, CDR1 is MNHEY, CDR2 SVGAGI. The CDR3 region has the DNA TGTGCCAGCAGTTCCTACGAGACCCAGTACTTC. Amino acid sequence: CASSSYETQYF.

This clonotype showed up many times. It may be a read error: a sequence one base away is much more abundant. The chain joins TRBV12-3 or TRBV12-4 to TRBJ2-5; possible D gene TRBD2, 5 bases. V was clipped by 3 bases and J by 3 bases, with 5 bases between them. This CDR3 has 12 residues. The CDR3 DNA follows: TGTGCCAGCAGTTTCGGGGAAGAGACCCAGTACTTC. Residues: CASSFGEETQYF.

This clonotype was seen at least ten times. The V call is TRBV20-1, the J call TRBJ2-7; TRBD2 matches 7 bases. Germline loops: CDR1 DFQATT, CDR2 SNEGSKA (reference sequence). The CDR3 consists of 15 residues. With 0 bases clipped from V and 2 bases from J, the junction kept 7 bases outside the gene matches. As DNA, the CDR3 is TGCAGTGCTAGAGAAACTGGACTAGGGGCCTACGAGCAGTACTTC. Translating it yields CSARETGLGAYEQYF.

Ten or more counts support this clonotype. The gene calls are TRBV6-1 and TRBJ1-1; TRBD1 is a possible D gene (6 bases). This CDR3 is 16 amino acids long. V shed 5 bases and J shed 1 base, with 17 bases lying between them. CDR1 is MNHNS, CDR2 SASEGT, per germline. As DNA, the CDR3 is TGTGCCAGCAGTCCCCTTTTGAGGGGGAGGAACACTGAAGCTTTCTTT. Amino acids: CASSPLLRGRNTEAFF.

This clonotype was counted ten times or more. This chain connects TRBV12-3 or TRBV12-4 to TRBJ2-7, with 7 bases matching TRBD2. V shed 4 bases, J shed 3 bases, and the junction held 3 bases outside the gene matches. There are 13 residues in the CDR3. CDR3 sequence (DNA): TGTGCCAGCAGTTCGCCTAGCGGCTACGAGCAGTACTTC. This gives the protein CASSSPSGYEQYF.

The V and J genes are TRBV6-1 and TRBJ1-2, with D perhaps TRBD1 (5 bases). The CDR3 totals 13 residues. The V end lost 6 bases, the J end lost 5 bases, and 13 bases lay between the germline ends. CDR1 MNHNS and CDR2 SASEGT come from the germline V gene. CDR3 loop: CASSRDFGYGYTF. The CDR3 DNA reads TGTGCCAGCAGCCGGGACTTCGGGTATGGCTACACCTTC.

This clonotype was counted only a few times. The rearrangement links TRBV11-2 to TRBJ2-3, with D hard to call. Trimming pared 0 bases from V and 0 bases from J, leaving 13 bases between. The germline gives CDR1 SGHAT, CDR2 FQNNGV. This CDR3 has 17 residues. CDR3 sequence: CASSLELAGVSTDTQYF. CDR3 nucleotides: TGTGCCAGCAGCTTAGAACTGGCAGGAGTTAGCACAGATACGCAGTATTTT.

This clonotype was counted ten times or more. V gene TRBV6-5 combines with J gene TRBJ1-1, with 9 bases fitting TRBD1. V lost 0 bases, J lost 5 bases, and 4 bases stayed unmatched. Germline V lookup: CDR1 MNHEY, CDR2 SVGAGI. The CDR3 is 15 residues long. The CDR3 protein is CASSYSETGGTEAFF. In DNA form, the CDR3 reads TGTGCCAGCAGTTACTCAGAGACAGGGGGGACTGAAGCTTTCTTT.

Ten or more counts support this clonotype. V is TRBV12-3 or TRBV12-4 and J is TRBJ2-5; 9 bases agree with TRBD1. CDR3 length: 14 residues. V gave up 6 bases and J gave up 4 bases; unmatched junction bases: 6. DNA for the CDR3: TGTGCCAGCAGCCAATCGGGACAGGGAGAGACCCAGTACTTC. This gives the protein CASSQSGQGETQYF.

This clonotype was observed at least ten times. The rearrangement links TRBV19 to TRBJ1-3; 10 bases are shared with TRBD1. Germline V lookup: CDR1 LNHDA, CDR2 SQIVND (reference sequence). The V segment lost 6 bases and the J segment 4 bases; nucleotides outside the gene matches: 3. The CDR3 has 14 residues. The DNA for the CDR3 is TGTGCCAGTAGCCGACAGGGGGCCGGAAACACCATATATTTT. Its translation: CASSRQGAGNTIYF.